The 21 T cell receptor beta chains below were found in one sample sequenced in a study of blood T cell repertoires in COVID-19. Some clones are missing from TCRdb's copy, which holds only in-frame ones; the method was immunoSEQ multiplex PCR. The sample includes 200,000 to 300,000 clones, about 80% seen only once; the top ten take under 2%. Input material: peripheral blood. The receptors here all came from a woman older than 75 with acute or convalescent COVID-19.

This clone was counted only a few times. V gene TRBV5-1 combines with J gene TRBJ2-1; 14 bases line up with TRBD2. Unmatched junction bases numbered 12, after V lost 3 bases and J lost 10 bases. CDR1 is SGHRS and CDR2 is YFSETQ in the germline V gene. The CDR3 is made up of 17 amino acids. The CDR3, as DNA: TGCGCCAGCAGCTCTGACAGGGACCGGACTAGCGGGGGGGAGCAGTTCTTC. Translated: CASSSDRDRTSGGEQFF.

J is TRBJ2-1 and V is TRBV7-2; D might be TRBD2 (6 bases). V shed 0 bases and J shed 7 bases, with 19 bases lying between them. This CDR3 has 17 amino acids. CDR1 and CDR2 from the germline V gene are SGHTA and FQGNSA. The CDR3 DNA reads as TGTGCCAGCAGCTTAGCGGGGGGAGTCAGGTCGTCGAATGAGCAGTTCTTC. Amino acids: CASSLAGGVRSSNEQFF.

The rearrangement uses TRBV7-9 and TRBJ2-1; 8 nucleotides align to TRBD1. This CDR3 spans 15 amino acids. Germline V gene lookup returns CDR1 SEHNR and CDR2 FQNEAQ (reference sequence). V lost 5 bases and J lost 4; bases outside the gene matches: 7. Here the CDR3 DNA reads TGTGCCAGCAGCCCGGGACAGGCGATTTACAATGAGCAGTTCTTC. Encoded protein: CASSPGQAIYNEQFF.

Only one count was recorded for this clone. The identical CDR3 is also encoded by other nucleotide sequences in the sample. The CDR3 region has the DNA TGTGCCAGCAGCTTGCGGCGGGGGTACAATGAGCAGTTCTTC. Amino acid sequence: CASSLRRGYNEQFF. The chain combines TRBV5-6 with TRBJ2-1, with 7 bases aligning to TRBD2. J was trimmed by 4 bases and V by 1 base; bases with no gene match: 2. From germline, CDR1 is SGHDT and CDR2 YYEEEE. This CDR3 spans 14 amino acids.

The chain combines TRBV7-2 with TRBJ2-3, with D uncertain. The germline V gene encodes CDR1 SGHTA and CDR2 FQGNSA. The CDR3 covers 14 residues. With 3 bases removed from V and 2 bases from J, the gap between germline ends came to 9 bases. CDR3 sequence: CASSLGLPTDTQYF. In nucleotides, the CDR3 is TGTGCCAGCAGCTTGGGCCTACCCACAGATACGCAGTATTTT.

V usage is TRBV18 and J usage is TRBJ2-1; maybe TRBD2 (7 bases). V lost 3 bases, J lost 7 bases, and 16 bases lay in between. This CDR3 has 15 residues. Per germline, CDR1 KGHSH and CDR2 LQKENI. This CDR3 reads CASSPGQGRGNEQFF. The CDR3 DNA follows: TGTGCCAGCTCACCCGGCCAGGGGCGGGGGAATGAGCAGTTCTTC.

The CDR3 DNA reads as TGTGCCAGCAGCGTGTCTAGCGGGAGGGCCATCAATGAGCAGTTCTTC. This codes for CASSVSSGRAINEQFF. The chain uses TRBV7-3 and TRBJ2-1; TRBD2 agrees at 12 bases. The CDR3 loop spans 16 amino acids. The trim removed 5 bases at V and 6 bases at J, leaving 8 bases unmatched. Germline V gene lookup returns CDR1 SGHTA and CDR2 FQGTGA.

The chain links TRBV3-1 (or the pseudogene TRBV3-2) to TRBJ2-2, with a weak D call TRBD2 (5 bases). Germline V gene sequence: CDR1 LGHDT, CDR2 YNNKEL (reference sequence). V was cut by 3 bases and J by 6 bases, with 8 bases left in between. CDR3 length: 13 amino acids. CDR3 sequence: CASSHLGAGELFF. The CDR3 nucleotides read TGTGCCAGCAGCCATTTGGGAGCCGGGGAGCTGTTTTTT.

This CDR3 reads CASSPSGAAGELFF. The DNA of the CDR3 is TGTGCCAGCTCACCATCGGGTGCTGCCGGGGAGCTGTTTTTT. The chain has TRBV18 and TRBJ2-2; no clear D. V was cut by 2 bases and J by 6 bases, with 10 bases left in between. CDR1 and CDR2 from the germline V gene are KGHSH and LQKENI. The CDR3 runs 14 residues.

V and J are TRBV14 and TRBJ1-3; 8 bases fit TRBD1. The CDR3 contains 13 residues. The trim removed 8 bases at V and 7 bases at J, leaving 7 bases unmatched. Germline V gene sequence: CDR1 SGHDN, CDR2 FVKESK. The CDR3 DNA reads TGTGCCAGCCAGGGGGCTCCCCGGAACACCATATATTTT. Translating gives CASQGAPRNTIYF. Based on the CDR3 plus reference TRBV14 and TRBJ1-3, the full variable domain is EAGVTQFPSHSVIEKGQTVTLRCDPISGHDNLYWYRRVMGKEIKFLLHFVKESKQDESGMPNNRFLAERTGGTYSTLKVQPAELEDSGVYFCASQGAPRNTIYFGEGSWLTVV.

A few counts support this clone. The rearrangement uses TRBV7-9 and TRBJ1-1; D remains ambiguous. Trimming stripped 5 bases from V and 2 bases from J, with 15 bases between. The CDR3 has 15 residues. The germline V gene has CDR1 SEHNR and CDR2 FQNEAQ (reference sequence). The CDR3 loop reads CASSPQRGVNTEAFF. Written as DNA, the CDR3 is TGTGCCAGCAGCCCTCAACGGGGAGTAAACACTGAAGCTTTCTTT.

J is TRBJ2-5 and V is TRBV12-5; 8 bases fit TRBD1. CDR1 is LGHNT, CDR2 FRNRAP, per germline. The V gene end was trimmed by 6 bases and the J gene end by 4 bases; junction bases not matched to a gene: 7. The CDR3 consists of 14 residues. Here the CDR3 reads CASGRGQEGETQYF. The DNA of the CDR3 is TGTGCTAGTGGACGGGGACAGGAAGGAGAGACCCAGTACTTC.

In its sample, this clone was seen once. The chain has TRBV19 and TRBJ2-5; maybe TRBD1 (5 bases). V was cut by 4 bases and J by 5 bases, with 11 bases left in between. The CDR3 is 13 residues long. Germline V gene sequence: CDR1 LNHDA, CDR2 SQIVND (reference sequence). The CDR3 coding sequence is TGTGCCAGTAGTAAGGGGTCTCGGGAGACCCAGTACTTC. The encoded protein is CASSKGSRETQYF.

The genes are TRBV9 and TRBJ2-5, with D possibly TRBD2 on 5 matching bases. Between the trimmed V and J ends, which lost 4 bases and 1 base, there was a span of 8 bases. The CDR3 loop spans 13 amino acids. The V gene's germline CDR1 is SGDLS and CDR2 YYNGEE. The CDR3 DNA reads TGTGCCAGCAGCTCCCGGGGCCAAGAGACCCAGTACTTC. It encodes CASSSRGQETQYF.

This clone appeared once. The chain combines TRBV7-2 with TRBJ2-3; the match to TRBD2 covers 7 bases. The CDR3 has 16 amino acids. With V trimmed by 4 bases and J by 11 bases, 18 bases remained unmatched. CDR1 is SGHTA and CDR2 is FQGNSA in the germline V gene. CDR3 in DNA: TGTGCCAGCAGCTCGGCTAGCGGAGAGGGGATAAGAGTGCAGTATTTT. It codes for CASSSASGEGIRVQYF. Using reference TRBV7-2 and TRBJ2-3 for the parts outside the CDR3, the full variable domain is GAGVSQSPSNKVTEKGKDVELRCDPISGHTALYWYRQSLGQGLEFLIYFQGNSAPDKSGLPSDRFSAERTGGSVSTLTIQRTQQEDSAVYLCASSSASGEGIRVQYFGPGTRLTVL.

This clone has just a few counts. Other DNA sequences from this sample encode an identical CDR3 as well. The gene calls are TRBV6-2 or TRBV6-3 and TRBJ1-5; 10 nucleotides align to TRBD1. The germline V gene encodes CDR1 MNHEY and CDR2 SVGEGT. The CDR3 is made up of 15 amino acids. J was trimmed by 3 bases and V by 6 bases; bases with no gene match: 5. For the CDR3, the DNA is TGTGCCAGCAGCCGACAGGGGGCTTCCAATCAGCCCCAGCATTTT. Its translation is CASSRQGASNQPQHF.

Regarding this clone: The same CDR3 can be traced to other DNA sequences in this sample. The CDR3 DNA sequence: TGTGCCAGCAGCTTGGGGCAAATGAACACTGAAGCTTTCTTT. Its protein product is CASSLGQMNTEAFF. V is TRBV7-2 and J is TRBJ1-1, with D possibly matching TRBD1 (5 bases). With 3 bases removed from V and 0 bases from J, the gap between germline ends came to 8 bases. From germline, CDR1 is SGHTA and CDR2 FQGNSA. CDR3 size: 14 residues.

V usage is TRBV4-3 and J usage is TRBJ2-3, with D possibly matching TRBD2 (6 bases). V dropped 0 bases and J dropped 2 bases, with 9 bases sitting between them. The germline gives CDR1 LGHNA, CDR2 YSLEER. The CDR3 runs to 15 residues. The CDR3 DNA follows: TGCGCCAGCAGCCAAGACGGCGGGAACACAGATACGCAGTATTTT. It encodes CASSQDGGNTDTQYF.

The genes are TRBV28 and TRBJ2-7, with D tentatively TRBD2 (5 bases). Germline CDR1 and CDR2: MDHEN and SYDVKM. The CDR3 totals 14 residues. Trimming took off 5 bases at V and 5 bases at J, with 16 bases between the two ends. The CDR3 coding sequence is TGTGCCAGCAGTAAAGGAGGTAGTTTAAACGAGCAGTACTTC. Translated, it gives CASSKGGSLNEQYF.

The CDR3: CASSLGASYEQYF. The CDR3 region has the DNA TGTGCCAGCAGCTTAGGAGCCTCCTACGAGCAGTACTTC. The chain carries TRBV11-1 and TRBJ2-7, with unresolved D. The CDR3 has 13 amino acids. CDR1 is SGHAT and CDR2 is FQDESV in the germline V gene (reference sequence). V was clipped by 1 base and J by 0 bases, with 4 bases between them. The variable domain in full, completed from reference TRBV11-1 and TRBJ2-7, reads EAEVAQSPRYKITEKSQAVAFWCDPISGHATLYWYRQILGQGPELLVQFQDESVVDDSQLPKDRFSAERLKGVDSTLKIQPAELGDSAMYLCASSLGASYEQYFGPGTRLTVT.

J is TRBJ1-5 and V is TRBV28; TRBD1 is a possible D gene (6 bases). The CDR3 has 15 residues. CDR1 and CDR2 from the germline V gene are MDHEN and SYDVKM. V was shortened by 7 bases and J by 7 bases, with 20 bases between the two germline ends. The chain's CDR3 is CASTPLGQRGQPQHF. The CDR3 nucleotides are TGTGCCAGCACTCCCTTAGGACAGAGAGGACAGCCCCAGCATTTT.